These 27 T cell receptor beta chains came from one sample sequenced in a study of T cell changes during pregnancy in multiple sclerosis. Here immunoSEQ multiplex PCR was the method, and the copy in TCRdb shows in-frame clones only, minus some. The sample has 60,000 or so clones, around 87% seen once. Sequenced sample: peripheral blood from another person, used as feeder cells. The receptor source for this set is a human donor whose cells served as feeder cells for cultures in a pregnancy study.

This clone was observed a few times. The V call is TRBV2, the J call TRBJ2-7; D uncertain. CDR1 is SNHLY and CDR2 is FYNNEI in the germline V gene. CDR3 length: 12 amino acids. The V gene lost 11 bases and the J gene lost 12 bases, with 23 bases spanning the gap. CDR3 nucleotide sequence: TGTGCCGTCGGGCTGGAACCTCCTGGGTGGTACTTC. Translated: CAVGLEPPGWYF.

The chain carries TRBV2 and TRBJ2-5, with D hard to call. CDR1 and CDR2 (germline): SNHLY, FYNNEI. The ends were cut back, 10 bases at V and 2 bases at J, with 11 bases in the middle. This CDR3 is built from 12 residues. This CDR3 is CATSIAQETQYF. The CDR3 DNA sequence: TGTGCCACCTCGATAGCACAAGAGACCCAGTACTTC.

A remark on this clone: The DNA is omitted, as the CDR3 cannot be located on it reliably, and the CDR3 follows TCRdb's listing. The gene calls are TRBV19 and TRBJ1-2. From its first to its last residue, the CDR3 has 14 amino acids. The germline CDR1 and CDR2 sequences are LNHDA and SQIVND (reference sequence). CDR3: CASTSGGRLGGYTF.

The chain has TRBV9 and TRBJ2-7; 7 nucleotides line up with TRBD2. The germline gives CDR1 SGDLS, CDR2 YYNGEE. V trimming: 3 bases; J trimming: 0 bases; junction bases outside the gene matches: 12. The CDR3 is 17 residues long. The chain's CDR3 is CASSAPPGGGSSYEQYF. The DNA of the CDR3 is TGTGCCAGCAGCGCTCCCCCGGGTGGCGGGAGCTCCTACGAGCAGTACTTC. Combining the CDR3 with reference TRBV9 and TRBJ2-7 gives the whole variable domain DSGVTQTPKHLITATGQRVTLRCSPRSGDLSVYWYQQSLDQGLQFLIQYYNGEERAKGNILERFSAQQFPDLHSELNLSSLELGDSALYFCASSAPPGGGSSYEQYFGPGTRLTVT.

The chain uses TRBV5-6 and TRBJ2-3; 10 nucleotides line up with TRBD1. Losses at the gene ends were 4 bases for V and 1 base for J; bases not matched to a gene: 9. Germline V lookup: CDR1 SGHDT, CDR2 YYEEEE. The CDR3 runs to 17 residues. The CDR3 is CASSGRSGTGGTDTQYF. DNA of the CDR3: TGTGCCAGCAGCGGACGTTCCGGGACAGGGGGCACAGATACGCAGTATTTT.

The chain carries TRBV19 and TRBJ1-5; 10 bases align to TRBD1. The V gene end was trimmed by 6 bases and the J gene end by 5 bases; junction bases not matched to a gene: 10. This CDR3 contains 16 residues. Germline V gene data show CDR1 as LNHDA and CDR2 as SQIVND (reference sequence). This chain's CDR3 is CASSYLGQGMDQPQHF. The CDR3 DNA reads as TGTGCCAGTAGCTACCTGGGACAGGGGATGGATCAGCCCCAGCATTTT.

The J gene is TRBJ1-2, the V gene TRBV5-1, with a tentative D call TRBD1 (5 bases). V was pared by 4 bases and J by 0 bases, with 13 bases between. CDR3 size: 15 residues. Germline V gene lookup returns CDR1 SGHRS and CDR2 YFSETQ. This CDR3 reads CASSIGTSPNYGYTF. CDR3 bases: TGCGCCAGCAGCATCGGGACTTCTCCTAACTATGGCTACACCTTC.

This clone was counted once. This chain joins TRBV6-5 and TRBJ1-1; D ambiguous. The CDR3 totals 14 residues. Trimming stripped 0 bases from V and 0 bases from J, with 5 bases between. Germline V gene lookup returns CDR1 MNHEY and CDR2 SVGAGI. CDR3 coding DNA: TGTGCCAGCAGTTACTCCCCCATGAACACTGAAGCTTTCTTT. Protein: CASSYSPMNTEAFF.

This clone was counted once. The rearrangement uses TRBV5-4 and TRBJ2-2; 10 bases map to TRBD1. This CDR3 has 16 residues. The ends lost 3 bases at V and 0 bases at J; junction bases unmatched: 2. Per the germline V gene, CDR1 is SGHNT and CDR2 is YYREEE (reference sequence). DNA for the CDR3: TGTGCCAGCAGCTCCGGACAGGGGGCGAACACCGGGGAGCTGTTTTTT. Translating gives CASSSGQGANTGELFF.

The chain carries TRBV9 and TRBJ1-2, with D maybe TRBD1 (6 bases). CDR1 and CDR2 from the germline V gene are SGDLS and YYNGEE. The CDR3 covers 12 residues. V gave up 3 bases and J gave up 7 bases, with 10 bases separating them. Here the CDR3 DNA reads TGTGCCAGCAGCGAGTTCAGGGGTGGCTACACCTTC. Translating gives CASSEFRGGYTF.

The table lists this clone with a count of one. The chain joins TRBV30 to TRBJ2-2, with 14 bases identical to TRBD2. Trimming took 4 bases from V and 4 from J; bases not matched to a gene: 2. The CDR3 contains 15 residues. In germline, CDR1 is GTSNPN, CDR2 SVGIG (reference sequence). The CDR3: CAWKGTSGGTGELFF. For the CDR3, the DNA is TGTGCCTGGAAAGGGACTAGCGGGGGCACCGGGGAGCTGTTTTTT.

This chain uses TRBV30 with TRBJ1-2; D unresolved. Germline values: CDR1 GTSNPN, CDR2 SVGIG (reference sequence). Trimming removed 0 bases from V and 5 bases from J, with 10 bases in between. The CDR3 has 13 amino acids. The CDR3: CAWSVQETYGYTF. The CDR3 region has the DNA TGTGCCTGGAGTGTGCAGGAAACGTATGGCTACACCTTC.

The chain uses TRBV4-1 and TRBJ2-7; D might be TRBD1 (6 bases). CDR1 is MGHRA and CDR2 is YSYEKL in the germline V gene. CDR3 length: 16 residues. Trimming removed 0 bases at V and 2 bases at J, with 14 bases between. CDR3 bases: TGCGCCAGCAGCCAAGATCCTGGGACATTTCCCTACGAGCAGTACTTC. As protein: CASSQDPGTFPYEQYF.

The chain recombines TRBV6-5 with TRBJ2-7, with D maybe TRBD1 (6 bases). The CDR3 runs to 16 residues. Germline V gives CDR1 MNHEY, CDR2 SVGAGI. The V end lost 2 bases, the J end lost 6 bases, and 20 bases lay between the germline ends. Written as DNA, the CDR3 is TGTGCCAGCAGTTACCCGAGACAGGCCCCTCTATGCGAGCAGTACTTC. It specifies CASSYPRQAPLCEQYF.

The rearrangement joins TRBV5-4 to TRBJ1-2, with unresolved D. From germline, CDR1 is SGHNT and CDR2 YYREEE (reference sequence). V lost 2 bases and J 12 bases, leaving 20 bases between the germline ends. The CDR3 contains 14 residues. CDR3 residues: CASSFAGDGRRDTF. The CDR3 nucleotides are TGTGCCAGCAGCTTTGCCGGGGATGGCCGGAGGGACACCTTC.

The rearrangement joins TRBV5-6 to TRBJ2-5; 9 bases line up with TRBD1. V was clipped by 0 bases and J by 5 bases; unmatched bases: 2. Per the germline V gene, CDR1 is SGHDT and CDR2 is YYEEEE. CDR3 length: 14 amino acids. CDR3 loop: CASSLGQGGETQYF. The CDR3 DNA reads TGTGCCAGCAGCTTGGGACAGGGGGGCGAGACCCAGTACTTC.

The chain employs TRBV4-3 and TRBJ1-1, with a tentative D call TRBD1 (6 bases). Germline CDR1 is LGHNA and CDR2 is YSLEER. The CDR3 totals 14 residues. The V end lost 0 bases, the J end lost 6 bases, and 11 bases lay between the germline ends. The CDR3 is CASSQDPGAAEAFF. DNA for the CDR3: TGCGCCAGCAGCCAAGATCCAGGGGCGGCTGAAGCTTTCTTT.

In this sample, this clone is medium-sized. The rearrangement joins TRBV19 to TRBJ1-1; unclear D gene. The CDR3 consists of 12 residues. Trimming took off 6 bases at V and 4 bases at J, with 9 bases between the two ends. The germline V gene encodes CDR1 LNHDA and CDR2 SQIVND (reference sequence). The CDR3 nucleotides read TGTGCCAGTAGATACCCCGGCACTGAAGCTTTCTTT. This codes for CASRYPGTEAFF.

The genes are TRBV6-5 and TRBJ1-5; D uncertain. Looked up from germline, CDR1 is MNHEY and CDR2 is SVGAGI. The CDR3 length is 14 residues. V lost 4 bases, J lost 0 bases, and 7 bases lay in between. The CDR3 loop is CASSLGYSNQPQHF. CDR3 nucleotide sequence: TGTGCCAGCAGTTTGGGGTATAGCAATCAGCCCCAGCATTTT.

V is TRBV19 and J is TRBJ1-5, with D hard to call. Per germline, CDR1 LNHDA and CDR2 SQIVND (reference sequence). Trimming removed 3 bases from V and 6 bases from J, with 6 bases in between. CDR3 length: 12 residues. As DNA, the CDR3 is TGTGCCAGTAGTATGAGGAGTCAGCCCCAGCATTTT. It encodes CASSMRSQPQHF.

This chain links TRBV14 with TRBJ1-1; D not certain. The CDR3 sequence is 14 residues long. Germline lookup yields CDR1 SGHDN and CDR2 FVKESK. V lost 5 bases and J 1 base, leaving 11 bases between the germline ends. CDR3 sequence: CASSKHEPNTEAFF. For the CDR3, the DNA is TGTGCCAGCAGCAAACATGAGCCGAACACTGAAGCTTTCTTT.

The chain has TRBV5-1 and TRBJ2-7; weak D call: TRBD2 (5 bases). CDR1 and CDR2 from the germline V gene are SGHRS and YFSETQ. V shed 0 bases and J shed 3 bases, with 13 bases lying between them. CDR3 length: 15 residues. The CDR3 sequence is CASSLGLAIYYEQYF. The CDR3 nucleotides read TGCGCCAGCAGCTTGGGGCTAGCCATTTACTACGAGCAGTACTTC.

The chain is built from TRBV5-1 and TRBJ2-2; either TRBD1 or TRBD2 may supply D (5 bases each). With 4 bases removed from V and 4 bases from J, the gap between germline ends came to 8 bases. Germline CDR1 reads SGHRS; CDR2 reads YFSETQ. The CDR3 is 13 amino acids. The CDR3 is CASSPGGTGELFF. The CDR3 DNA sequence: TGCGCCAGCAGCCCTGGGGGCACCGGGGAGCTGTTTTTT.

This chain uses TRBV11-3 with TRBJ2-7; 10 bases align to TRBD1. The CDR3 contains 15 residues. V gave up 1 base and J gave up 3 bases; unmatched junction bases: 3. Per the germline V gene, CDR1 is SGHNT and CDR2 is YENEEA. CDR3 loop: CASSLVRDRGYEQYF. CDR3 coding DNA: TGTGCCAGCAGCTTAGTGCGGGACAGGGGCTACGAGCAGTACTTC. The complete variable domain, with remaining parts taken from reference TRBV11-3 and TRBJ2-7, reads EAGVVQSPRYKIIEKKQPVAFWCNPISGHNTLYWYLQNLGQGPELLIRYENEEAVDDSQLPKDRFSAERLKGVDSTLKIQPAELGDSAVYLCASSLVRDRGYEQYFGPGTRLTVT.

This sequence joins TRBV29-1 and TRBJ1-6; tentatively, D is TRBD1 (5 bases). The CDR3 totals 13 residues. The V end lost 4 bases, the J end lost 9 bases, and 13 bases lay between the germline ends. CDR1 SQVTM and CDR2 ANQGSEA come from the germline V gene. CDR3 nucleotide sequence: TGCAGCGTTGTTGTAGGGGACGGTTCACCCCTCCACTTT. It yields the protein CSVVVGDGSPLHF.

V gene TRBV6-6 combines with J gene TRBJ2-1, with D perhaps matching TRBD1 or TRBD2 (5 bases each). The CDR3 contains 14 residues. Trimming stripped 4 bases from V and 5 bases from J, with 12 bases between. Germline V gene lookup returns CDR1 MNHNY and CDR2 SVGAGI (reference sequence). CDR3 bases: TGTGCCAGCAGTTCAACCGGGACGAACAATGAGCAGTTCTTC. It translates to CASSSTGTNNEQFF.

This chain links TRBV10-3 with TRBJ2-6; no clear D gene. V was shortened by 4 bases and J by 0 bases, with 19 bases between the two germline ends. Germline V CDR1 and CDR2: ENHRY, SYGVKD. The CDR3 is made up of 19 amino acids. The CDR3 spells CAISARWTDRSSGANVLTF. CDR3 DNA: TGTGCCATCAGTGCCAGGTGGACGGATCGTAGCTCTGGGGCCAACGTCCTGACTTTC.